Following are 27 T cell receptor beta chains from one sample sequenced in a study of spatial heterogeneity in lung cancer. Study-wide results and caveats: Counts that tracked tumor mutation counts were those of expanded intratumoral alpha and beta TCRs.

Time point given: sample taken at primary tumor resection. These TCRs' antigens remain unknown. From the 5' RACE reads, TCRdb called clonotypes with MiXCR, one entry per CDR3 protein. The data show 6,000 to 7,500 distinct CDR3 sequences, over 12% seen once. The specimen comprised lung tumor tissue, sampled at surgery. The receptors stem from a male donor with early-stage non-small cell lung cancer.

This clonotype was observed at least ten times. The rearrangement uses TRBV4-2 and TRBJ2-3, with 16 bases aligning to TRBD2. There are 18 residues in the CDR3. Losses at the gene ends were 0 bases for V and 4 bases for J; bases not matched to a gene: 4. Germline V gene lookup returns CDR1 LGHNA and CDR2 YNFKEQ. CDR3 DNA sequence: TGTGCCAGCAGCCAAGAGGGACTAGCGGGAGGGCTGGCAGATACGCAGTATTTT. Its protein is CASSQEGLAGGLADTQYF.

This clonotype was observed at least ten times. This sequence joins TRBV6-1 and TRBJ1-1, with TRBD1 as a possible D gene (6 bases). Trimming removed 7 bases at V and 6 bases at J, with 12 bases between. The CDR3 sequence is 12 residues long. Germline-derived CDR1 and CDR2 are MNHNS and SASEGT. This chain's CDR3 is CASTQGRAEAFF. The CDR3 coding sequence is TGTGCCAGCACCCAGGGGAGGGCTGAAGCTTTCTTT.

By share, this clonotype ranks as medium-sized (0.01 to 0.1%). The chain employs TRBV5-1 and TRBJ1-1; D perhaps matches TRBD1 (6 bases). Germline CDR1 reads SGHRS; CDR2 reads YFSETQ. The CDR3 spans 14 residues. V was trimmed by 3 bases and J by 3 bases, leaving 12 bases between them. The CDR3 sequence is CASSSTGRDTEAFF. The DNA of the CDR3 is TGCGCCAGCAGCTCTACAGGGAGAGACACTGAAGCTTTCTTT.

This clonotype is judged medium-sized. CDR3 region: CAISEGRRTAEAFF. Here the CDR3 DNA reads TGTGCCATCAGTGAGGGCAGACGAACGGCTGAAGCTTTCTTT. This sequence joins TRBV10-3 and TRBJ1-1; no definite D call. The CDR3 is 14 residues long. The germline V gene has CDR1 ENHRY and CDR2 SYGVKD. V lost 2 bases, J lost 6 bases, and 13 bases lay in between.

This clonotype was seen more than once but under ten times. The gene calls are TRBV3-1 and TRBJ2-3; D not certain. The CDR3 runs 12 residues. The germline gives CDR1 LGHDT, CDR2 YNNKEL (reference sequence). Trimming shortened V by 3 bases and J by 2 bases, and 3 bases separated the two germline ends. The CDR3 region is CASSHFTDTQYF. DNA for the CDR3: TGTGCCAGCAGCCACTTCACAGATACGCAGTATTTT.

This clonotype has just a few counts. This sequence joins TRBV15 and TRBJ1-1; tentatively, D is TRBD1 (6 bases). This CDR3 is built from 13 residues. Trimming stripped 5 bases from V and 5 bases from J, with 12 bases between. The germline CDR1 and CDR2 sequences are LNHNV and YYDKDF (reference sequence). In DNA, the CDR3 is TGTGCCACCAGCCCCCGAAGGGGGACTGAAGCTTTCTTT. Encoded protein: CATSPRRGTEAFF.

This chain connects TRBV21-1 to TRBJ2-7; the D call in the table, TRBD2, was not verified against the DNA. TRBV21-1 is a documented pseudogene. The CDR3 consists of 15 residues. The CDR3 nucleotides are TGTGCCAGCAGCAAATTGGAGGGGCTCTCCTACGAGCAGTACTTC. Protein: CASSKLEGLSYEQYF.

Sample share makes this clonotype medium-sized. The chain joins TRBV19 to TRBJ1-4; D gene ambiguous. Between the trimmed V and J ends, which lost 6 bases and 6 bases, there was a span of 5 bases. Germline V gene lookup returns CDR1 LNHDA and CDR2 SQIVND (reference sequence). The CDR3 extends over 11 amino acids. The CDR3 nucleotides are TGTGCCAGTAGCTACTATGAAAAACTGTTTTTT. Translated: CASSYYEKLFF.

This clonotype is medium-sized within its sample. The chain recombines TRBV18 with TRBJ1-1, with D tentatively TRBD1 (6 bases). From germline, CDR1 is KGHSH and CDR2 LQKENI. The V gene lost 5 bases and the J gene lost 5 bases, with 15 bases spanning the gap. The CDR3 has 14 residues. In DNA form, the CDR3 reads TGTGCCAGCTCATCACGGGGGGGCGAAACTGAAGCTTTCTTT. Encoded protein: CASSSRGGETEAFF.

This clonotype was counted many times. The rearrangement uses TRBV12-3 or TRBV12-4 and TRBJ2-5, with D unresolved. The ends were cut back, 3 bases at V and 2 bases at J, with 10 bases in the middle. The CDR3 runs 14 residues. The DNA for the CDR3 is TGTGCCAGCAGTTTGAGGACCGGACAAGAGACCCAGTACTTC. This sequence encodes CASSLRTGQETQYF.

This clonotype was detected many times. The V gene is TRBV27, the J gene TRBJ1-4; D is uncertain. The CDR3 runs to 14 residues. The germline CDR1 and CDR2 sequences are MNHEY and SMNVEV (reference sequence). V was clipped by 4 bases and J by 1 base, with 7 bases between them. The CDR3, as DNA: TGTGCCAGCAGTTCAGTGGGAACTAATGAAAAACTGTTTTTT. Amino acids: CASSSVGTNEKLFF.

In its sample, this clonotype ranks as medium-sized. This chain joins TRBV20-1 and TRBJ1-5; D possibly corresponds to TRBD1 (5 bases). Germline loops: CDR1 DFQATT, CDR2 SNEGSKA (reference sequence). V was shortened by 1 base and J by 7 bases, with 14 bases between the two germline ends. This CDR3 spans 14 amino acids. Written as DNA, the CDR3 is TGCAGTGCTAGAGGGGACCCCACAAGCCAGCCCCAGCATTTT. It encodes CSARGDPTSQPQHF.

The sample holds many counts of this clonotype. The chain uses TRBV29-1 and TRBJ1-2; D call uncertain. Trimming removed 3 bases from V and 5 bases from J, with 13 bases in between. CDR3 length equals 13 residues. Germline CDR1 SQVTM, CDR2 ANQGSEA. CDR3 bases: TGCAGCGTTGACCCTGGGGTTGAATATGGCTACACCTTC. Protein product: CSVDPGVEYGYTF.

There are many counts of this clonotype. The rearrangement joins TRBV2 to TRBJ1-2, with D tentatively TRBD1 (5 bases). CDR1 is SNHLY and CDR2 is FYNNEI in the germline V gene. This CDR3 comprises 13 residues. The ends were cut back, 3 bases at V and 4 bases at J, with 9 bases in the middle. CDR3 amino acids: CASSDGGGYGYTF. In nucleotides, the CDR3 is TGTGCCAGCAGTGACGGGGGTGGCTATGGCTACACCTTC.

This clonotype was observed a few times. This sequence joins TRBV5-1 and TRBJ2-5; TRBD2 matches 8 bases. From germline, CDR1 is SGHRS and CDR2 YFSETQ. The CDR3 is made up of 17 amino acids. V shed 0 bases, J shed 0 bases, and the junction held 7 bases outside the gene matches. This CDR3 reads CASSLDRPSGYQETQYF. The CDR3 nucleotides read TGCGCCAGCAGCTTGGATAGGCCTAGCGGGTACCAAGAGACCCAGTACTTC. Full variable domain (rest looked up from reference TRBV5-1 and TRBJ2-5): KAGVTQTPRYLIKTRGQQVTLSCSPISGHRSVSWYQQTPGQGLQFLFEYFSETQRNKGNFPGRFSGRQFSNSRSEMNVSTLELGDSALYLCASSLDRPSGYQETQYFGPGTRLLVL.

This clonotype was observed a single time. This chain connects TRBV3-1 to TRBJ2-1, with 7 bases identical to TRBD1. The V gene's germline CDR1 is LGHDT and CDR2 YNNKEL (reference sequence). The CDR3 is 12 amino acids. V dropped 8 bases and J dropped 10; count of bases not matched to a gene: 8. The CDR3 region is CASGNRGWEQFF. CDR3 in DNA: TGTGCCAGCGGGAACAGGGGATGGGAGCAGTTCTTC.

This clonotype was seen many times. A much larger clone differs by one base, so this may be a read error. The chain uses TRBV18 and TRBJ1-2, with a weak D call TRBD1 (6 bases). This CDR3 is 16 amino acids long. Germline CDR1 KGHSH, CDR2 LQKENI. DNA for the CDR3: TGTGTCAGCTCACCAATGACAGGATACACTAACTATGGCTACACCTTC. Its protein product is CVSSPMTGYTNYGYTF.

This clonotype is large. V usage is TRBV20-1 and J usage is TRBJ2-1, with 9 bases aligning to TRBD2. The length of the CDR3 is 17 residues. Unmatched junction bases numbered 6, after V lost 0 bases and J lost 0 bases. Germline lookup yields CDR1 DFQATT and CDR2 SNEGSKA (reference sequence). Written as DNA, the CDR3 is TGCAGTGCTAGAGATAGAGGCGGGAGGGCCTCCTACAATGAGCAGTTCTTC. Translating it yields CSARDRGGRASYNEQFF.

This clonotype ranks as medium-sized. This chain links TRBV27 with TRBJ1-1, with D possibly being TRBD1 (5 bases). Deletions cut 3 bases from V and 5 bases from J, with 10 bases between. The CDR3 loop spans 13 amino acids. CDR1 is MNHEY and CDR2 is SMNVEV in the germline V gene (reference sequence). CDR3 nucleotide sequence: TGTGCCAGCAGTTTTAAAGGGGAGACTGAAGCTTTCTTT. Translation gives CASSFKGETEAFF.

This clonotype was recorded at least ten times. This rearrangement joins TRBV7-8 to TRBJ1-4, with D unclear. This CDR3 has 15 residues. Trimming removed 2 bases from V and 3 bases from J, with 10 bases in between. CDR1 and CDR2 (germline): SGHVS, FQNEAQ. The CDR3 is CASSLRPGSNEKLFF. CDR3 nucleotide sequence: TGTGCCAGCAGCTTACGTCCCGGGTCTAATGAAAAACTGTTTTTT.

By sample share, this clonotype is medium-sized. The rearrangement uses TRBV2 and TRBJ1-2, with unresolved D. Trimming took 3 bases from V and 4 from J, leaving 6 bases between them. The germline V gene encodes CDR1 SNHLY and CDR2 FYNNEI. The CDR3 contains 12 residues. The CDR3 nucleotides read TGTGCCAGCAGTGACCGGGGCTATGGCTACACCTTC. Protein product: CASSDRGYGYTF.

This clonotype was seen at least ten times. The V call is TRBV19, the J call TRBJ1-1; maybe TRBD1 (5 bases). V was cut by 5 bases and J by 3 bases, with 13 bases left in between. The length of the CDR3 is 14 residues. Looked up from germline, CDR1 is LNHDA and CDR2 is SQIVND (reference sequence). The CDR3 coding sequence is TGTGCCAGTAGTGTCGACCAGGGTTACACTGAAGCTTTCTTT. Translated, it gives CASSVDQGYTEAFF.

The chain carries TRBV13 and TRBJ2-1; D gene ambiguous. Germline CDR1 and CDR2: PRHDT and FYEKMQ (reference sequence). Trimming cost V 5 bases and J 2 bases, with 16 bases left between them. This CDR3 spans 16 amino acids. The CDR3 region has the DNA TGTGCCAGCAGCCCCCTCGCCCCATCTCCCTACAATGAGCAGTTCTTC. Its translation: CASSPLAPSPYNEQFF.

The genes are TRBV28 and TRBJ2-3, with 8 bases that match TRBD1. Trimming at V came to 3 bases and at J to 7 bases, leaving 3 bases not matched to a gene. The CDR3 has 13 amino acids. CDR1 is MDHEN and CDR2 is SYDVKM in the germline V gene. CDR3 nucleotide sequence: TGTGCCAGCAGTTTTCAGGGGGCTTATACGCAGTATTTT. Translated: CASSFQGAYTQYF.

This clonotype was recorded at least ten times. The genes are TRBV7-9 and TRBJ2-7; D is perhaps TRBD2 (5 bases). Trimming left V 1 base short and J 7 bases short, with 14 bases between. The germline CDR1 and CDR2 sequences are SEHNR and FQNEAQ (reference sequence). This CDR3 region has 14 residues. Here the CDR3 reads CASSLGRIGSEQYF. The CDR3 DNA sequence: TGTGCCAGCAGCTTAGGACGGATAGGGAGTGAGCAGTACTTC.

This chain joins TRBV24-1 and TRBJ2-1; D assignment may be TRBD1 or TRBD2 (5 bases each). The CDR3 length is 15 residues. Germline V gene sequence: CDR1 KGHDR, CDR2 SFDVKD. The germline V and J ends were trimmed by 2 bases and 10 bases, with 17 bases remaining between them. CDR3: CATSDSGTNTMEQFF. CDR3 DNA: TGTGCCACCAGTGATTCCGGGACGAATACGATGGAGCAGTTCTTC.

This clonotype was seen ten or more times. The J gene is TRBJ1-4, the V gene TRBV4-3; D not certain. CDR1 LGHNA and CDR2 YSLEER come from the germline V gene. CDR3 length equals 14 residues. V was cut by 2 bases and J by 2 bases, with 6 bases left in between. CDR3 in amino acids: CASSQYGTNEKLFF. The CDR3 DNA is TGCGCCAGCAGCCAATACGGTACTAATGAAAAACTGTTTTTT.